This section outlines one TCR beta chain sequence together with its context. Its antigen is unknown. There are no base qualities to consult, and no much larger clone falls within one base. This record comes from a study of T cell responses to AZD1222 COVID-19 vaccine (dated by TCRdb to the early 2020s). Some background on the complete study: TCR sequencing was performed for over 230 trial participants, of whom about 200 were given two doses of AZD1222 and around 25 were given two doses of MenACWY control vaccine. Trial participants were enrolled into age subgroups of 18-55, 56-69 and 70-plus years, which contained about 150, 27 and 61 TCR-sequenced participants, respectively.

The research as a whole found: Spike-specific TCR breadth and depth rose significantly after two AZD1222 doses compared with day 0 and with MenACWY recipients. In the small 56-69-year group, the increase in depth fell short of significance, most likely because of low power. Participants were mostly white British, with more females than males. The authors suggested clonal diversity may have been underestimated. Vaccine-associated CD4 TCRs spanned the whole spike protein, with dominant responses in regions 160-218 and 743-854. Reportedly, almost half of the unique spike-specific TCRs recognized epitopes lying outside the regions that are mutated in the B.1.351 and B.1.1.7 variants. Because no day 14 peak-response samples were available, the repertoires could be characterized only after the peak T cell response. Conclusions about previously exposed vaccinees were limited because only six AZD1222 recipients were SARS-CoV-2 seropositive at baseline.

The time point label here, explained by the study, means: baseline before first vaccination. Per the publication, the treatment or condition label means: meningococcal conjugate vaccine given as trial control. The vaccinee samples were drawn from two UK trials, COV001 and COV002, one of which was a single-blind randomized controlled phase 2/3 trial testing AZD1222 (ChAdOx1 nCoV-19) in healthy adults. Trial participant PBMC samples were collected at day 0 and day 28 after the second dose for TCRbeta chain sequencing. The CDR3 covers 15 residues, taking in both the cysteine and the phenylalanine. The sequence is cut down to CDR3 DNA, 45 bases in frame from base 1. Via the germline V gene, CDR1 is MNHEY and CDR2 SVGAGI. V gives up 2 bases and J gives up 5 bases, and the segment between their germline ends measures 16 bases. The CDR3 regions of human TCRbeta chains were analyzed by immunosequencing. As for how the authors treated the data: TCRs in the repertoires were matched against a reference library of SARS-CoV-2-specific TCRs that had been generated with the MIRA antigen-specificity platform. Breadth meant the fraction of unique TCRs that were SARS-CoV-2-associated, whereas depth meant the fraction of total T cells that were SARS-CoV-2-associated. Using the MIRA data, each spike-specific TCR was assigned both to the spike region to which the TCR was reactive and to a CD4 or CD8 class. Log10-transformed breadth and depth values were compared by one-way ANOVA with Sidak's multiple comparisons tests. As stored in TCRdb, this immuneACCESS dataset retains in-frame rearrangements with V and J assigned. A fraction of the clones does not appear; measured against another copy, unresolved V genes explain less than half of the discrepancy, and the remainder lacks a known reason. V, J and clone size are those of that table, while D and trimming were read from the DNA. This sample comprises about 83,000 clones, approximately 87% of them detected only once. Around 4.5% of the sample is held by the ten biggest clonotypes.

This receptor was identified in an adult in good health. The sequences come from peripheral blood, collected on day 0 of MenACWY control vaccination. This sequence uses TRBV6-5 and TRBJ2-7; TRBD2 is possibly the D segment (6 matching bases). The DNA is TGTGCCAGCAGTTACCTGGGCCGGGAGACCGACGAGCAGTACTTC. It translates to CASSYLGRETDEQYF.